This record concerns one TCR beta chain sequence. V dropped 5 bases and J dropped 10; count of bases not matched to a gene: 8. CDR3 length: 15 amino acids. The data belong to a study of blood T cells in healthy people across ages. Next came a second PCR, run for roughly 7 to 12 cycles, which used a sample-barcoded 5' primer along with a J-beta primer mix. TCRdb re-analysed the 5' RACE reads in MiXCR, keeping a single row per CDR3 protein. The sample contains 700,000 or so distinct CDR3 sequences, approximately 22% of which appear only once. This TCR derives from a man aged 65 to 79 in good health. V and J are TRBV12-3 or TRBV12-4 and TRBJ2-1; 13 bases match TRBD2. The sequenced sample was blood. CDR3 sequence (DNA): TGTGCCAGCAGTAAGGGACTAGCGGGACCGACGGAGCAGTTCTTC. Its translation is CASSKGLAGPTEQFF.